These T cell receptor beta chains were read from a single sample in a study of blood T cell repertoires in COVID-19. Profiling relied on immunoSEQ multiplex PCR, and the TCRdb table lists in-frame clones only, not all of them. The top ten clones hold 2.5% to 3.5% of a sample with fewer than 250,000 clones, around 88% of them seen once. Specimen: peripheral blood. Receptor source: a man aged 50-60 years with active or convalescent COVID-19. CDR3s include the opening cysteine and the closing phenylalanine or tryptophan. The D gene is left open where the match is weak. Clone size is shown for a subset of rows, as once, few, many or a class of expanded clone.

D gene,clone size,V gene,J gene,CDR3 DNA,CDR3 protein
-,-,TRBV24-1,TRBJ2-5,TGTGCCACCAGTGACCCAGGGATTTCCCCACAAGAGACCCAGTACTTC,CATSDPGISPQETQYF
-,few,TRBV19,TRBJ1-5,TGTGCCAGTAGTTTTGGGCGGGTTGATCAGCCCCAGCATTTT,CASSFGRVDQPQHF
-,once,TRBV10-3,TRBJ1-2,TGTGCCATCAGTCAGGGAGGAGATGGCTACACCTTC,CAISQGGDGYTF
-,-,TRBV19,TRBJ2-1,TGTGCCAGTAGTGCCGGCCTAGCGACTTACAATGAGCAGTTCTTC,CASSAGLATYNEQFF
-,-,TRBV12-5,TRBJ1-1,TGTGCTAGTGGTTTGAAATTGATAGTGGGGCCTAACACTGAAGCTTTCTTT,CASGLKLIVGPNTEAFF
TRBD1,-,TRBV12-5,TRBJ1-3,TGTGCTAGTGCCGAGGGACAGGGAAATGGAAACACCATATATTTT,CASAEGQGNGNTIYF
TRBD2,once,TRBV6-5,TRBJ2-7,TGTGCCAACAGAAAACCGGGACTAGCGAGGGAGCAGTACTTC,CANRKPGLAREQYF
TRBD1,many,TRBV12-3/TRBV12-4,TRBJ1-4,TGTGCCAGCGTTCTAGGGACAGAAGAAAAACTGTTTTTT,CASVLGTEEKLFF
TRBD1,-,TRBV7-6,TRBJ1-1,TGTGCCAGCAGCTCGGGACAGACCATGAACACTGAAGCTTTCTTT,CASSSGQTMNTEAFF
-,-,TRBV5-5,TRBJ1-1,TGTGCCAGCAGCTTGTTTTCCCCAGTTACCACGGGGACTGAAGCTTTCTTT,CASSLFSPVTTGTEAFF
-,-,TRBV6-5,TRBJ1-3,TGTGCCAGCAGCCCAGTTGACTCTGGAAACACCATATATTTT,CASSPVDSGNTIYF
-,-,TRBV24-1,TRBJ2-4,TGTGCCACTTACCAGGGTCAAAAAAACATTCAGTACTTC,CATYQGQKNIQYF
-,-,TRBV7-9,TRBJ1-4,TGTGCCAGCAGCTTAGGAGTCACCCCTCGGGGTGAAAAACTGTTTTTT,CASSLGVTPRGEKLFF
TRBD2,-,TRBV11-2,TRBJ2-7,TGTGCCAGCAACCTAGCGGGGGGGGTATACGAGCAGTACTTC,CASNLAGGVYEQYF
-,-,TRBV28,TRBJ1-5,TGTGCCAGCAGTGGGAACAGGGCACGGCGCCAGCCCCAGCATTTT,CASSGNRARRQPQHF
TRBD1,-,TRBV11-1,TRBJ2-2,TGTGCCAGCAGCTTAGCGTCGGGACAGGGTAACACCGGGGAGCTGTTTTTT,CASSLASGQGNTGELFF
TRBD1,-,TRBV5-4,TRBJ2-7,TGTGCCAGCAGCCCGGAAGGGGGCCGACAAAACTACGAGCAGTACTTC,CASSPEGGRQNYEQYF
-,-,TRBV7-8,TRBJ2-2,TGTGCCAGCAGCTTAGCGCGGAGACCGAACACCGGGGAGCTGTTTTTT,CASSLARRPNTGELFF
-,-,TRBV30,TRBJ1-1,TGTGCCTGGAGTTTATTCCAGGAAGCTTTCTTT,CAWSLFQEAFF
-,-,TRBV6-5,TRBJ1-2,TGTGCCAGCAGGGCCCGGGGTGGCTACACCTTC,CASRARGGYTF
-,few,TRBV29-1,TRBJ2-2,TGCAGCGTTGTAAGCGACAACACCGGGGAGCTGTTTTTT,CSVVSDNTGELFF
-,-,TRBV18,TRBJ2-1,TGTGCCAGCTCGCTCCGGGACAGAATTTCCGCGGGGGAGCAGTTCTTC,CASSLRDRISAGEQFF
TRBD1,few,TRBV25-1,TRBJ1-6,TGTGCCAGCAGGGGAACAGGGGAGAATTCACCCCTCCACTTT,CASRGTGENSPLHF
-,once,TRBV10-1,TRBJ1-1,TGCGCCAGCAGTCTAGGAACAAACACTGAAGCTTTCTTT,CASSLGTNTEAFF
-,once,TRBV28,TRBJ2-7,TGTGCCAGCAGTTTTTCCTCGGGGGGCTTTAGCTCCTACGAGCAGTACTTC,CASSFSSGGFSSYEQYF
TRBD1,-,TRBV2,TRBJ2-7,TGTGCCAGCAGAACAGGGGACCTACCCTACGAGCAGTACTTC,CASRTGDLPYEQYF
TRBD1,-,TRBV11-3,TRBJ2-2,TGTGCCAGCAGCGGGGACAGGGGCGTCGGGGAGCTGTTTTTT,CASSGDRGVGELFF
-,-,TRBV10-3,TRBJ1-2,TGTGCCATCAGTGACTTAGGGGCCGTCTATGGCTACACCTTC,CAISDLGAVYGYTF
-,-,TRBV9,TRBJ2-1,TGTGCCAGCAGCGTAGGAGTCGGTGAGGGCACCTACAATGAGCAGTTCTTC,CASSVGVGEGTYNEQFF
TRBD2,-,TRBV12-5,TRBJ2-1,TGTGCTAGTGGTTTGATTAGCGGGGGTCGAGATGAGCAGTTCTTC,CASGLISGGRDEQFF
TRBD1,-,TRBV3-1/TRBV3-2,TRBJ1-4,TGTGCCAGCAGCCAACCGGGACAGGGGTCTAATGAAAAACTGTTTTTT,CASSQPGQGSNEKLFF
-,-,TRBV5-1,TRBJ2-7,TGCGCCAGCAGCCCTCCTCCTCAGGGAAGCGAGCAGTACTTC,CASSPPPQGSEQYF
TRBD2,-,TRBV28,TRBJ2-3,TGTGCCAGCAGTGTTAGCGGGAACCAAGATACGCAGTATTTT,CASSVSGNQDTQYF
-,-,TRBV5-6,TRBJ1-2,TGTGCCAGCAGCCAACCAATCGGGAGAGGGGAAGGCTACACCTTC,CASSQPIGRGEGYTF
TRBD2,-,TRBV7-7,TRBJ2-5,TGTGCTAGCAGCCGGACTAGCGGGAGGGGGGAGACCCAGTACTTC,CASSRTSGRGETQYF
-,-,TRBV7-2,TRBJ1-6,TGTGCCAGCAGCTTAGAAACCAGGGGATCACCCCTCCACTTT,CASSLETRGSPLHF
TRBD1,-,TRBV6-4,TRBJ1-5,TGTGCCAGCAGTGGCCGGGACAGGGAGGGTGCGGCTAGTCAGCCCCAGCATTTT,CASSGRDREGAASQPQHF
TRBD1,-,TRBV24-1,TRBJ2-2,TGTGCCACCAGTGATGCTGACAGGGGAAGGGTCGCCGGGGAGCTGTTTTTT,CATSDADRGRVAGELFF
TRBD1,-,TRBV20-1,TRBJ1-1,TGCAGTGCTAGTGCCAGGACAGGAAGGGACACTGAAGCTTTCTTT,CSASARTGRDTEAFF
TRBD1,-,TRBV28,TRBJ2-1,TGTGCCAGCAGTTTCCGGGACAGGGTTTACAATGAGCAGTTCTTC,CASSFRDRVYNEQFF
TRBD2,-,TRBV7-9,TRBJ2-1,TGTGCCACCCAAGTCGGGGGGGCCTACAATGAGCAGTTCTTC,CATQVGGAYNEQFF
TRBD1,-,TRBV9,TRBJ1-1,TGTGCCAGCAGCGCAGGACAGGCCCACACTGAAGCTTTCTTT,CASSAGQAHTEAFF
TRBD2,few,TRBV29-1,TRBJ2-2,TGCAGCGTTTCTAGCGGGGGGAACACCGGGGAGCTGTTTTTT,CSVSSGGNTGELFF
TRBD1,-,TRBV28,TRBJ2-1,TGTGCCAGCAGCCCGGACAGGGGCGGGTACAATGAGCAGTTCTTC,CASSPDRGGYNEQFF
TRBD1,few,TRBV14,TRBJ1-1,TGTGCCAGCAGCCTTACAGGGGGGAACACTGAAGCTTTCTTT,CASSLTGGNTEAFF
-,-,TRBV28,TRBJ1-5,TGTGCCAGCATCTGGGGGCTCAATCAGCCCCAGCATTTT,CASIWGLNQPQHF
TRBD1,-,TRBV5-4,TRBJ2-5,TGTGCCAGCAGCTTAAAACAGGGGGCTCTCGAGACCCAGTACTTC,CASSLKQGALETQYF
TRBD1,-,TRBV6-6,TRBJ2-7,TGTGCCAGCAGCCGAGACAGGGCCGACGAGCAGTACTTC,CASSRDRADEQYF
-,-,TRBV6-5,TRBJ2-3,TGTGCCAGCACAGGACAACCGACAGATACGCAGTATTTT,CASTGQPTDTQYF
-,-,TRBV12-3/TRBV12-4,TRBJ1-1,TGTGCCAGCAGCTACACAGGGAACACTGAAGCTTTCTTT,CASSYTGNTEAFF
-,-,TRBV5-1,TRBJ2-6,TGCGCCAGCGTGGACAGCTCTGGGGCCAACGTCCTGACTTTC,CASVDSSGANVLTF